Listed below are T cell receptor beta chains from one sample, sequenced in a study of blood T cell repertoires in COVID-19. Libraries were prepared by immunoSEQ multiplex PCR; TCRdb keeps only in-frame clonotypes and omits some of them. The sample carries 200,000 to 300,000 clones, roughly 86% recorded once. Sequencing input: peripheral blood. The receptors here all came from a man aged 40-50 years who had recovered from COVID-19. Each CDR3 is given without its conserved first and last residue.

j_gene,v_gene,CDR3aa
TRBJ2-7,TRBV6-2/TRBV6-3,ASTPPLGQGRNEQY
TRBJ1-4,TRBV24-1,ATSGGGNEKLF
TRBJ2-3,TRBV5-4,ASSELSRDTQY
TRBJ2-1,TRBV5-4,ASSPRTEQYNEQF
TRBJ2-1,TRBV3-1/TRBV3-2,ASSNVAGGDYNEQF
TRBJ2-3,TRBV27,ASSPDRVRSDTQY
TRBJ2-2,TRBV28,ASSGAASYTGELF
TRBJ1-3,TRBV3-1/TRBV3-2,ASSQSSSGNGNTIY
TRBJ1-1,TRBV18,ASSPSNPWGGTEAF
TRBJ2-2,TRBV7-6,ASSLPSWSAGELF
TRBJ1-3,TRBV24-1,ATSDLTTPISGNTIY
TRBJ2-1,TRBV10-3,ATAGTHNEQF